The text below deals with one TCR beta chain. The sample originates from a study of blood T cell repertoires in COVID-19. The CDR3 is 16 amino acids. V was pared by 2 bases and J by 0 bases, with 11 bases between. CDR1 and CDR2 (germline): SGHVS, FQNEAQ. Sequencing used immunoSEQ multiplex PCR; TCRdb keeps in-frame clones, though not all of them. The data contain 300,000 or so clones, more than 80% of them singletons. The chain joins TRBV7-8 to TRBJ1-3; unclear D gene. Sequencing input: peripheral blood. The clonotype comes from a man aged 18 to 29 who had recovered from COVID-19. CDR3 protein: CASSLTDTASGNTIYF. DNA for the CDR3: TGTGCCAGCAGCTTAACAGACACAGCCTCTGGAAACACCATATATTTT.